The 13 T cell receptor beta chains in this list originate from one sample, sequenced in a study of shared clonotypes between healthy human individuals. The method was immunoSEQ multiplex PCR; TCRdb's version includes in-frame clones alone and lacks a portion of them. The sample records more than 1,200,000 clones, approximately 98.5% being singletons. Sequenced input: naive CD4+ T cells sorted from blood. Subset reported: CD45RA+ positively selected. The receptor source for this set is a man aged 30 to 39 in good health.

The chain joins TRBV11-3 to TRBJ2-1, with 8 bases lining up with TRBD1. The V gene end was trimmed by 3 bases and the J gene end by 9 bases; junction bases not matched to a gene: 4. The CDR3 extends over 13 amino acids. Per germline, CDR1 SGHNT and CDR2 YENEEA. The CDR3 nucleotides are TGTGCCAGCAGCTTCACAGGGGGTGGTGAGCAGTTCTTC. Its translation is CASSFTGGGEQFF.

This chain uses TRBV4-3 with TRBJ2-7; 11 bases match TRBD2. CDR1 and CDR2 from the germline V gene are LGHNA and YSLEER. The V gene end was trimmed by 4 bases and the J gene end by 5 bases; junction bases not matched to a gene: 7. The length of the CDR3 is 15 residues. The CDR3 protein is CASSRVTSGIDEQYF. DNA of the CDR3: TGCGCCAGCAGCCGAGTGACTAGCGGGATAGACGAGCAGTACTTC.

V and J are TRBV18 and TRBJ2-1; 8 bases fit TRBD2. The CDR3 covers 15 residues. V lost 3 bases, J lost 4 bases, and 5 bases stayed unmatched. The V gene's germline CDR1 is KGHSH and CDR2 LQKENI. The CDR3 nucleotides are TGTGCCAGCTCACCCATAGCGGGACCATACAATGAGCAGTTCTTC. Protein sequence: CASSPIAGPYNEQFF.

The J gene is TRBJ2-2, the V gene TRBV9; perhaps TRBD1 as D (5 bases). The germline gives CDR1 SGDLS, CDR2 YYNGEE. Trimming took off 3 bases at V and 0 bases at J, with 9 bases between the two ends. The CDR3 runs 15 residues. CDR3 in DNA: TGTGCCAGCAGCGCCCGGACAACGAACACCGGGGAGCTGTTTTTT. It is translated as CASSARTTNTGELFF.

V and J are TRBV30 and TRBJ2-7, with TRBD1 matching 7 bases. V gave up 6 bases and J gave up 4 bases; unmatched junction bases: 9. This CDR3 region has 13 residues. Germline V gene sequence: CDR1 GTSNPN, CDR2 SVGIG (reference sequence). The CDR3 loop is CACKHRGEYEQYF. The CDR3 bases are TGTGCCTGTAAACACAGGGGCGAGTACGAGCAGTACTTC.

The rearrangement links TRBV10-3 to TRBJ2-5; TRBD2 is a possible D gene (5 bases). V gave up 0 bases and J gave up 5 bases, with 13 bases separating them. Germline V gene data show CDR1 as ENHRY and CDR2 as SYGVKD. The CDR3 runs 15 residues. In DNA form, the CDR3 reads TGTGCCATCAGTGAGTCGAATCGGGATGGGGAGACCCAGTACTTC. It codes for CAISESNRDGETQYF.

As concerns this clone: Different DNA sequences within this sample yield the same CDR3. The V call is TRBV7-9, the J call TRBJ2-7; tentatively, D is TRBD2 (6 bases). The germline gives CDR1 SEHNR, CDR2 FQNEAQ (reference sequence). The V and J ends lost 1 base and 3 bases respectively, with 7 bases between them. This CDR3 has 13 amino acids. DNA for the CDR3: TGTGCCAGCAGCTTAGGACTAGTCTACGAGCAGTACTTC. It translates to CASSLGLVYEQYF.

The rearrangement uses TRBV7-6 and TRBJ1-2; D possibly corresponds to TRBD1 (6 bases). Germline assignment: CDR1 SGHVS and CDR2 FNYEAQ. This CDR3 spans 15 amino acids. Trimming removed 3 bases from V and 4 bases from J, with 15 bases in between. CDR3: CASSLELTGSYGYTF. As DNA, the CDR3 is TGTGCCAGCAGCTTGGAGCTTACAGGGTCCTATGGCTACACCTTC.

Note on this clone: The junction differs from germline at one of its ends, possibly a read error. The chain carries TRBV7-7 and TRBJ2-7; 8 positions agree with TRBD2. This CDR3 has 14 amino acids. The germline CDR1 and CDR2 sequences are SSHAT and FNYEAQ (reference sequence). The CDR3 nucleotides read TGTGCTAGCAGCCGGGGGGGACTGGGCTACGAGCAGTACTTC. It specifies CASSRGGLGYEQYF. Supplemented by reference TRBV7-7 and TRBJ2-7, the full variable domain reads GAGVSQSPRYKVTKRGQDVTLRCDPISSHATLYWYQQALGQGPEFLTYFNYEAQPDKSGLPSDRFSAERPEGSISTLTIQRTEQRDSAMYRCASSRGGLGYEQYFGPGTRLTVT.

The rearrangement links TRBV5-1 to TRBJ1-2, with D unclear. From germline, CDR1 is SGHRS and CDR2 YFSETQ. With 1 base removed from V and 3 bases from J, the gap between germline ends came to 16 bases. The CDR3 sequence is 16 residues long. CDR3 nucleotides: TGCGCCAGCAGCTTGTTCTTTGCACTTACGGACTATGGCTACACCTTC. This codes for CASSLFFALTDYGYTF.

This clone was observed a single time. The chain recombines TRBV5-1 with TRBJ2-1; no definite D call. V was cut by 7 bases and J by 4 bases, with 12 bases left in between. The CDR3 spans 13 residues. The germline V gene has CDR1 SGHRS and CDR2 YFSETQ. The CDR3 DNA reads TGCGCCAGCGGTCAGGAAGTGTACAATGAGCAGTTCTTC. Its translation: CASGQEVYNEQFF.

V usage is TRBV27 and J usage is TRBJ2-7, with D tentatively TRBD2 (6 bases). Germline CDR1 and CDR2: MNHEY and SMNVEV (reference sequence). The CDR3 has 14 amino acids. Trimming shortened V by 3 bases and J by 3 bases, and 12 bases separated the two germline ends. In DNA form, the CDR3 reads TGTGCCAGCAGTTTCAAACTCGGGAGCTACGAGCAGTACTTC. Residues: CASSFKLGSYEQYF.

A word on this clone: This specimen includes other DNA sequences encoding the same CDR3. CDR3 residues: CASSRTDTQYF. Written as DNA, the CDR3 is TGTGCCAGCTCCCGGACAGATACGCAGTATTTT. V is TRBV5-4 and J is TRBJ2-3; no definite D call. CDR1 SGHNT and CDR2 YYREEE come from the germline V gene (reference sequence). The CDR3 is made up of 11 amino acids. V shed 7 bases and J shed 3 bases, with 6 bases lying between them.